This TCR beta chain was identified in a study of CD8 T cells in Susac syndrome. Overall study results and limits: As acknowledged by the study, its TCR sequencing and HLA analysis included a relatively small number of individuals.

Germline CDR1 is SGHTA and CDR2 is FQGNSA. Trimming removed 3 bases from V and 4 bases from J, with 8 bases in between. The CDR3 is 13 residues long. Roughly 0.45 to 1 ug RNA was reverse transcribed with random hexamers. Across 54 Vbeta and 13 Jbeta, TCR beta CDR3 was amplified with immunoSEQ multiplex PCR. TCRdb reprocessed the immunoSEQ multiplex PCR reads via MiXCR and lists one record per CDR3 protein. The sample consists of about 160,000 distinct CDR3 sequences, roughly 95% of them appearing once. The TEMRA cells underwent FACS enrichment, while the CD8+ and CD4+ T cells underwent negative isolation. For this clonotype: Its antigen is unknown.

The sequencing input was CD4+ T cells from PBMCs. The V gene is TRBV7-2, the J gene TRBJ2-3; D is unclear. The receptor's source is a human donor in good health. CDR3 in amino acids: CASSLEGSDTQYF. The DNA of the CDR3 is TGTGCCAGCAGCTTGGAAGGGTCAGATACGCAGTATTTT. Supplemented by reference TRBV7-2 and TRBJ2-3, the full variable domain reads GAGVSQSPSNKVTEKGKDVELRCDPISGHTALYWYRQSLGQGLEFLIYFQGNSAPDKSGLPSDRFSAERTGGSVSTLTIQRTQQEDSAVYLCASSLEGSDTQYFGPGTRLTVL.